The 23 T cell receptor beta chains below all came from one sample that was sequenced in a study of Ad26.COV2.S vaccination and SARS-CoV-2 variants. Assay used: immunoSEQ multiplex PCR; TCRdb lists only in-frame clones, some missing. This sample has roughly 700,000 clones, with about 89% found just once. Treatment indicated: some 20 received Ad26.COV2.S at low or high dose, single or two shots; several received placebo; per-sample allocation not given. Day 63 after the first vaccine or placebo injection was the time point for sampling. The sequenced sample was peripheral blood, obtained in a trial of Ad26.COV2.S vaccine versus placebo. The receptors stem from a person between 18 and 60 years old who received the Ad26.COV2.S COVID-19 vaccine or a placebo.

Of note for this clone: Other nucleotide sequences from this sample produce the same CDR3. The V and J genes are TRBV7-2 and TRBJ2-2; tentative D call: TRBD2 (6 bases). Trimming removed 3 bases from V and 3 bases from J, with 8 bases in between. There are 14 residues in the CDR3. Germline CDR1 SGHTA, CDR2 FQGNSA. Here the CDR3 reads CASSLGTYTGELFF. In DNA form, the CDR3 reads TGTGCCAGCAGCTTGGGGACTTACACCGGGGAGCTGTTTTTT. Full variable domain (missing parts from reference TRBV7-2 and TRBJ2-2): GAGVSQSPSNKVTEKGKDVELRCDPISGHTALYWYRQSLGQGLEFLIYFQGNSAPDKSGLPSDRFSAERTGGSVSTLTIQRTQQEDSAVYLCASSLGTYTGELFFGEGSRLTVL.

This chain connects TRBV9 to TRBJ2-1; 7 bases map to TRBD1. The length of the CDR3 is 20 residues. In germline, CDR1 is SGDLS, CDR2 YYNGEE. With V trimmed by 0 bases and J by 4 bases, 19 bases remained unmatched. The CDR3: CASSVALTGSPVLLYNEQFF. CDR3 in DNA: TGTGCCAGCAGCGTAGCTCTGACAGGGAGCCCCGTTTTGTTATACAATGAGCAGTTCTTC.

The V gene is TRBV11-2, the J gene TRBJ2-3; D is possibly TRBD1 (5 bases). The CDR3 runs 15 residues. The V gene's germline CDR1 is SGHAT and CDR2 FQNNGV. With 0 bases removed from V and 5 bases from J, the gap between germline ends came to 12 bases. CDR3 sequence: CASSLESGFEDTQYF. The CDR3 DNA is TGTGCCAGCAGCTTAGAGTCAGGGTTTGAAGATACGCAGTATTTT.

The rearrangement joins TRBV19 to TRBJ2-7, with 9 bases that match TRBD1. V was clipped by 6 bases and J by 4 bases; unmatched bases: 7. The CDR3 is made up of 14 amino acids. CDR1 and CDR2 (germline): LNHDA, SQIVND (reference sequence). CDR3 nucleotide sequence: TGTGCCAGTAGCCCTGACAGGGGGACATACGAGCAGTACTTC. Its translation is CASSPDRGTYEQYF.

The chain links TRBV4-1 to TRBJ1-5; 7 bases are a match to TRBD1. V was clipped by 3 bases and J by 3 bases; unmatched bases: 8. From germline, CDR1 is MGHRA and CDR2 YSYEKL. CDR3 length equals 16 residues. The CDR3 DNA is TGCGCCAGCAGCCAGAAGGCGGGACAGACCAATCAGCCCCAGCATTTT. As protein: CASSQKAGQTNQPQHF.

The V and J genes are TRBV7-3 and TRBJ1-2; D possibly corresponds to TRBD1 (5 bases). CDR3 length equals 15 residues. Trimming stripped 0 bases from V and 3 bases from J, with 11 bases between. In germline, CDR1 is SGHTA, CDR2 FQGTGA. CDR3 coding DNA: TGTGCCAGCAGCTTAACAGGGAGGGGAGACTATGGCTACACCTTC. This encodes CASSLTGRGDYGYTF. The variable domain in full, with the rest retrieved from reference TRBV7-3 and TRBJ1-2, is GAGVSQTPSNKVTEKGKYVELRCDPISGHTALYWYRQSLGQGPEFLIYFQGTGAADDSGLPNDRFFAVRPEGSVSTLKIQRTERGDSAVYLCASSLTGRGDYGYTFGSGTRLTVV.

This chain connects TRBV4-1 to TRBJ1-1, with D maybe TRBD1 (5 bases). The germline gives CDR1 MGHRA, CDR2 YSYEKL. V shed 0 bases and J shed 10 bases, with 15 bases lying between them. The CDR3 sequence is 14 residues long. The CDR3 DNA follows: TGCGCCAGCAGCCAAGATTCGGGGAGGGACCTAGCTTTCTTT. It is translated as CASSQDSGRDLAFF.

The chain recombines TRBV11-3 with TRBJ2-5, with TRBD1 matching over 7 bases. Germline CDR1 reads SGHNT; CDR2 reads YENEEA. The trim removed 5 bases at V and 5 bases at J, leaving 5 bases unmatched. This CDR3 is built from 13 residues. Here the CDR3 reads CASSRGQMETQYF. Written as DNA, the CDR3 is TGTGCCAGCAGCAGGGGACAGATGGAGACCCAGTACTTC.

This chain connects TRBV27 to TRBJ2-1, with 11 bases fitting TRBD2. Germline trimming cut 6 bases from V and 4 bases from J; bases unmatched to any gene: 5. The CDR3 is 15 residues long. Germline lookup yields CDR1 MNHEY and CDR2 SMNVEV (reference sequence). The CDR3, as DNA: TGTGCCAGCAGCGGACTAGCGGGTCCGTACAATGAGCAGTTCTTC. This gives the protein CASSGLAGPYNEQFF.

Details on this clone: This specimen includes other DNA sequences encoding the same CDR3. V is TRBV19 and J is TRBJ2-3; perhaps TRBD1 as D (5 bases). The CDR3 sequence is 13 residues long. Trimming took off 1 base at V and 5 bases at J, with 7 bases between the two ends. The germline gives CDR1 LNHDA, CDR2 SQIVND (reference sequence). In DNA, the CDR3 is TGTGCCAGTAGTATAGGGCAGGGAGATACGCAGTATTTT. It codes for CASSIGQGDTQYF.

The table lists this clone with a count of one. The sample carries other DNA sequences with the same CDR3. The chain links TRBV5-4 to TRBJ2-7; D call uncertain. The CDR3 is made up of 12 amino acids. The V gene lost 4 bases and the J gene lost 7 bases, with 12 bases spanning the gap. CDR1 and CDR2 from the germline V gene are SGHNT and YYREEE (reference sequence). CDR3 coding DNA: TGTGCCAGCAGCACATCCGGGTATGAGCAGTACTTC. Amino acids: CASSTSGYEQYF. Full variable domain (rest looked up from reference TRBV5-4 and TRBJ2-7): ETGVTQSPTHLIKTRGQQVTLRCSSQSGHNTVSWYQQALGQGPQFIFQYYREEENGRGNFPPRFSGLQFPNYSSELNVNALELDDSALYLCASSTSGYEQYFGPGTRLTVT.

This sequence joins TRBV9 and TRBJ2-3, with 7 bases that match TRBD2. Germline trimming cut 0 bases from V and 4 bases from J; bases unmatched to any gene: 8. Germline V gives CDR1 SGDLS, CDR2 YYNGEE. The CDR3 extends over 16 amino acids. The CDR3 spells CASSVGSSGYSDTQYF. The CDR3 DNA follows: TGTGCCAGCAGCGTAGGGAGTAGCGGGTATTCAGATACGCAGTATTTT.

This clone has just a few counts. This chain joins TRBV7-2 and TRBJ1-2, with TRBD1 matching over 8 bases. The CDR3 contains 15 residues. V shed 5 bases and J 0 bases; nucleotides not matched to a gene: 5. CDR1 SGHTA and CDR2 FQGNSA come from the germline V gene. The CDR3 reads CASSPGTGANYGYTF. CDR3 sequence (DNA): TGTGCCAGCAGCCCCGGGACAGGCGCTAACTATGGCTACACCTTC.

The chain is built from TRBV6-5 and TRBJ1-6; D call uncertain. V lost 0 bases and J 7 bases, leaving 10 bases between the germline ends. The CDR3 length is 15 residues. Germline V CDR1 and CDR2: MNHEY, SVGAGI. The CDR3 reads CASSYSWGGNSPLHF. In nucleotides, the CDR3 is TGTGCCAGCAGTTACTCGTGGGGTGGGAATTCACCCCTCCACTTT.

The chain has TRBV5-6 and TRBJ1-2, with a possible D match to TRBD1 (6 bases). This CDR3 comprises 16 residues. Trimming left V 2 bases short and J 0 bases short, with 14 bases between. CDR1 SGHDT and CDR2 YYEEEE come from the germline V gene. This CDR3 is CASSFLTGFSNYGYTF. The CDR3 DNA reads as TGTGCCAGCAGCTTCTTGACAGGATTCTCTAACTATGGCTACACCTTC.

A single count supports this clone. The rearrangement uses TRBV7-9 and TRBJ2-5, with a possible D match to TRBD2 (6 bases). The CDR3 sequence is 14 residues long. CDR1 and CDR2 (germline): SEHNR, FQNEAQ (reference sequence). Between the trimmed V and J ends, which lost 7 bases and 5 bases, there was a span of 17 bases. The CDR3 is CASKLGSGRETQYF. CDR3 bases: TGTGCCAGCAAGCTTGGGTCGGGGAGGGAGACCCAGTACTTC.

This clone was found a few times. This sequence joins TRBV4-3 and TRBJ1-2, with D tentatively TRBD1 (6 bases). The length of the CDR3 is 16 residues. V was clipped by 1 base and J by 4 bases, with 16 bases between them. Germline V gene lookup returns CDR1 LGHNA and CDR2 YSLEER. CDR3 DNA sequence: TGCGCCAGCAGCCAAGTCTGGGGGGCTGGTAGCTATGGCTACACCTTC. This sequence encodes CASSQVWGAGSYGYTF.

The chain employs TRBV30 and TRBJ2-3; D may be TRBD2 (5 bases). Germline-derived CDR1 and CDR2 are GTSNPN and SVGIG (reference sequence). The length of the CDR3 is 13 residues. V was cut by 8 bases and J by 1 base, with 13 bases left in between. The CDR3 DNA reads as TGTGCCATCGGGGTTGGTGGCACAGATACGCAGTATTTT. This gives the protein CAIGVGGTDTQYF.

The chain employs TRBV25-1 and TRBJ2-5, with 7 bases identical to TRBD1. CDR3 length: 14 amino acids. Germline trimming cut 3 bases from V and 4 bases from J; bases unmatched to any gene: 5. Germline loops: CDR1 MGHDK, CDR2 SYGVNS. The CDR3 spells CASSDWSGGETQYF. The DNA for the CDR3 is TGTGCCAGCAGTGATTGGTCAGGGGGAGAGACCCAGTACTTC.

The chain joins TRBV5-5 to TRBJ1-6; no clear D. CDR1 is SGHKS and CDR2 is YYEKEE in the germline V gene (reference sequence). Between the trimmed V and J ends, which lost 4 bases and 11 bases, there was a span of 10 bases. The length of the CDR3 is 12 residues. The CDR3 spells CASSEATTPLHF. The CDR3 DNA is TGTGCCAGCAGCGAAGCGACCACACCCCTCCACTTT.

The genes are TRBV5-8 and TRBJ1-6; D uncertain. Germline-derived CDR1 and CDR2 are SGHTS and YDEGEE. The CDR3 runs 17 residues. The V gene lost 0 bases and the J gene lost 0 bases, with 10 bases spanning the gap. CDR3 coding DNA: TGTGCCAGCAGCTTGGGCCCGGGAAGCTCCTATAATTCACCCCTCCACTTT. Its protein is CASSLGPGSSYNSPLHF.

The genes are TRBV7-9 and TRBJ2-1, with D uncertain. Trimming removed 3 bases from V and 8 bases from J, with 17 bases in between. The CDR3 has 15 residues. Germline V gene data show CDR1 as SEHNR and CDR2 as FQNEAQ (reference sequence). CDR3 DNA: TGTGCCAGCAGCTTTCTAAACCAATTTTTCGATGAGCAGTTCTTC. Translating it yields CASSFLNQFFDEQFF.

The V and J genes are TRBV5-1 and TRBJ2-5; TRBD1 is a possible D gene (6 bases). Trimming took 6 bases from V and 2 from J, leaving 11 bases between them. Germline assignment: CDR1 SGHRS and CDR2 YFSETQ. CDR3 length: 13 amino acids. Here the CDR3 reads CASNPDRQETQYF. The CDR3 DNA reads as TGCGCCAGCAACCCCGACAGGCAAGAGACCCAGTACTTC.